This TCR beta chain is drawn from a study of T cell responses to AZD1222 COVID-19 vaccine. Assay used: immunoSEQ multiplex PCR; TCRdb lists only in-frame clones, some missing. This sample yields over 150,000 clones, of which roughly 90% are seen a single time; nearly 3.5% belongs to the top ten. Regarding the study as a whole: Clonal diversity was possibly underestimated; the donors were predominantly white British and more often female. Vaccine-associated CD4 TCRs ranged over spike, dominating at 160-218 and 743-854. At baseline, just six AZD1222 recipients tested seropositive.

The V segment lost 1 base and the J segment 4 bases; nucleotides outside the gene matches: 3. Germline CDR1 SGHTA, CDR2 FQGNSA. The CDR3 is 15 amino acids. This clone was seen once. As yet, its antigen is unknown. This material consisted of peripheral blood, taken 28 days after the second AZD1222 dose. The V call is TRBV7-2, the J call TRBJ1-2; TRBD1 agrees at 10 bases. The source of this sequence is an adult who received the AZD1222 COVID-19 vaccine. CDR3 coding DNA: TGTGCCAGCAGCTTAGGGACAGGGGGATCCTATGGCTACACCTTC. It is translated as CASSLGTGGSYGYTF. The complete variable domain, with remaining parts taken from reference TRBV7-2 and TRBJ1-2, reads GAGVSQSPSNKVTEKGKDVELRCDPISGHTALYWYRQSLGQGLEFLIYFQGNSAPDKSGLPSDRFSAERTGGSVSTLTIQRTQQEDSAVYLCASSLGTGGSYGYTFGSGTRLTVV.